The next 30 T cell receptor beta chains were all read from a single sample in a study of blood T cell repertoires in COVID-19 (dated by TCRdb to the early 2020s). The library was obtained by the immunoSEQ multiplex PCR assay. TCRdb took over this immuneACCESS table, retaining in-frame rearrangements with V and J assigned. Such tables are incomplete; in checked studies, under half of the missing clones stem from an unresolved V gene, and the remainder is unexplained. The sample table lists a few hundred thousand clones, 70% to 90% of them with a count of one. The ten largest account for 10% to 15% of the sample. Sequencing input: peripheral blood. The receptor set was obtained from a human donor in a cohort sampled during active COVID-19.

This clone has only a few counts. V is TRBV6-1 and J is TRBJ1-3; D possibly corresponds to TRBD1 (6 bases). Germline-derived CDR1 and CDR2 are MNHNS and SASEGT. This CDR3 is 17 amino acids long. Trimming pared 1 base from V and 1 base from J, leaving 14 bases between. The CDR3 loop reads CASSEVGTPHSGNTIYF. The CDR3 coding sequence is TGTGCCAGCAGTGAAGTTGGGACACCCCATTCTGGAAACACCATATATTTT.

This clone was counted between two and nine times. The gene calls are TRBV5-5 and TRBJ1-5; TRBD1 is a possible D gene (5 bases). Germline V CDR1 and CDR2: SGHKS, YYEKEE (reference sequence). V was pared by 2 bases and J by 2 bases, with 8 bases between. The CDR3 covers 14 residues. CDR3 region: CASSFIGGNQPQHF. The CDR3 DNA reads as TGTGCCAGCAGCTTTATAGGGGGCAATCAGCCCCAGCATTTT. The whole variable domain, remainder taken from reference TRBV5-5 and TRBJ1-5, is DAGVTQSPTHLIKTRGQQVTLRCSPISGHKSVSWYQQVLGQGPQFIFQYYEKEERGRGNFPDRFSARQFPNYSSELNVNALLLGDSALYLCASSFIGGNQPQHFGDGTRLSIL.

This chain connects TRBV3-1 (or the pseudogene TRBV3-2) to TRBJ2-7, with D perhaps matching TRBD1 (6 bases). V lost 4 bases, J lost 4 bases, and 17 bases lay in between. The CDR3 has 15 amino acids. CDR1 is LGHDT and CDR2 is YNNKEL in the germline V gene (reference sequence). As DNA, the CDR3 is TGTGCCAGCAGCCCAGAAGGGGGTCAGGGATACGAGCAGTACTTC. Residues: CASSPEGGQGYEQYF.

The chain is built from TRBV6-5 and TRBJ2-5; 7 nucleotides match TRBD1. With 7 bases clipped from V and 0 bases from J, the junction kept 8 bases outside the gene matches. The CDR3 totals 15 residues. The germline CDR1 and CDR2 sequences are MNHEY and SVGAGI. The DNA of the CDR3 is TGTGCCAGCACCCGGGACAGTTGGTACCAAGAGACCCAGTACTTC. It translates to CASTRDSWYQETQYF.

This chain uses TRBV5-1 with TRBJ2-3; 9 nucleotides align to TRBD2. V dropped 0 bases and J dropped 3; count of bases not matched to a gene: 2. Looked up from germline, CDR1 is SGHRS and CDR2 is YFSETQ. The CDR3 totals 15 residues. CDR3 amino acids: CASSLGGRGTDTQYF. The DNA for the CDR3 is TGCGCCAGCAGCTTGGGCGGGAGGGGAACAGATACGCAGTATTTT.

V is TRBV2 and J is TRBJ2-1, with 7 bases fitting TRBD1. This CDR3 has 17 amino acids. V shed 3 bases and J 5 bases; nucleotides not matched to a gene: 13. Germline V CDR1 and CDR2: SNHLY, FYNNEI. The CDR3 region has the DNA TGTGCCAGCAGTGAGTGGCCGACAGGGTTAGCAGACAATGAGCAGTTCTTC. This sequence encodes CASSEWPTGLADNEQFF.

CDR3 sequence: CASSTRTGPNIQYF. The CDR3 DNA reads TGTGCCAGCAGTACCAGGACAGGGCCAAACATTCAGTACTTC. The chain combines TRBV28 with TRBJ2-4; 8 bases align to TRBD1. Germline CDR1 is MDHEN and CDR2 is SYDVKM. The CDR3 is 14 residues long. V trimming: 5 bases; J trimming: 6 bases; junction bases outside the gene matches: 6. The complete variable domain, with remaining parts taken from reference TRBV28 and TRBJ2-4, reads DVKVTQSSRYLVKRTGEKVFLECVQDMDHENMFWYRQDPGLGLRLIYFSYDVKMKEKGDIPEGYSVSREKKERFSLILESASTNQTSMYLCASSTRTGPNIQYFGAGTRLSVL.

The V and J genes are TRBV7-9 and TRBJ2-4; TRBD1 agrees at 7 bases. The germline CDR1 and CDR2 sequences are SEHNR and FQNEAQ (reference sequence). This CDR3 spans 15 amino acids. V gave up 0 bases and J gave up 4 bases; unmatched junction bases: 3. The CDR3 sequence: CASSLAGTAKNIQYF. In DNA, the CDR3 is TGTGCCAGCAGCTTAGCAGGGACAGCGAAAAACATTCAGTACTTC.

The chain joins TRBV4-2 to TRBJ2-1; D possibly corresponds to TRBD2 (5 bases). CDR1 is LGHNA and CDR2 is YNFKEQ in the germline V gene. Trimming cost V 2 bases and J 9 bases, with 11 bases left between them. This CDR3 has 13 residues. CDR3 sequence (DNA): TGTGCCAGCAGCCAACTCCGGGGTACTGAGCAGTTCTTC. Protein: CASSQLRGTEQFF.

The rearrangement links TRBV12-3 or TRBV12-4 to TRBJ2-1; D remains ambiguous. V shed 4 bases and J shed 4 bases, with 2 bases lying between them. The CDR3 is made up of 11 amino acids. DNA for the CDR3: TGTGCCAGCAGTTCTTACAATGAGCAGTTCTTC. Its translation is CASSSYNEQFF.

CDR3 in DNA: TGTGCCAGCAGCCTTGAGTTAGGGGTCAATGAGCAGTTCTTC. It encodes CASSLELGVNEQFF. The chain joins TRBV7-9 to TRBJ2-1; D possibly corresponds to TRBD1 (5 bases). CDR3 length: 14 amino acids. CDR1 and CDR2 from the germline V gene are SEHNR and FQNEAQ (reference sequence). V was clipped by 5 bases and J by 6 bases, with 14 bases between them.

This CDR3 is CASSHDRVWDEQFF. As DNA, the CDR3 is TGTGCCAGCAGCCACGACAGGGTGTGGGATGAGCAGTTCTTC. This chain joins TRBV7-9 and TRBJ2-1; 7 bases are a match to TRBD1. V lost 5 bases, J lost 8 bases, and 9 bases stayed unmatched. Per the germline V gene, CDR1 is SEHNR and CDR2 is FQNEAQ (reference sequence). This CDR3 contains 14 residues.

Concerning this clone: In the same sample, other DNA sequences code for this CDR3. The rearrangement joins TRBV20-1 to TRBJ2-7; a possible D gene is TRBD1 (6 bases). V was trimmed by 3 bases and J by 0 bases, leaving 18 bases between them. CDR3 size: 16 residues. The V gene's germline CDR1 is DFQATT and CDR2 SNEGSKA (reference sequence). The chain's CDR3 is CSASPMTGLGSYEQYF. Written as DNA, the CDR3 is TGCAGTGCTAGTCCTATGACAGGTTTAGGCTCCTACGAGCAGTACTTC.

This rearrangement joins TRBV27 to TRBJ1-2; 9 bases line up with TRBD1. V trimming: 5 bases; J trimming: 7 bases; junction bases outside the gene matches: 5. Germline loops: CDR1 MNHEY, CDR2 SMNVEV (reference sequence). The CDR3 consists of 13 residues. The CDR3 bases are TGTGCCAGCAGTGACGGGACAGGGAGTGGCTACACCTTC. Its protein product is CASSDGTGSGYTF.

The chain couples TRBV27 to TRBJ2-2; D call uncertain. Germline V gene data show CDR1 as MNHEY and CDR2 as SMNVEV (reference sequence). This CDR3 spans 12 amino acids. Trimming took 3 bases from V and 3 from J, leaving 2 bases between them. The CDR3 DNA reads TGTGCCAGCAGTTTCTACACCGGGGAGCTGTTTTTT. This translates into CASSFYTGELFF.

The chain has TRBV10-2 and TRBJ2-7, with 7 bases fitting TRBD1. The CDR3 totals 15 residues. Germline CDR1 WSHSY, CDR2 SAAADI. The trim removed 0 bases at V and 5 bases at J, leaving 7 bases unmatched. This CDR3 is CASSESDRVSDEQYF. CDR3 DNA sequence: TGCGCCAGCAGTGAGTCTGACAGGGTAAGCGACGAGCAGTACTTC.

This rearrangement joins TRBV7-9 to TRBJ1-4; 7 positions match TRBD1. There are 14 residues in the CDR3. J lost 6 bases, V lost 4 bases, and 5 bases had no gene match. Germline CDR1 and CDR2: SEHNR and FQNEAQ (reference sequence). As DNA, the CDR3 is TGTGCCAGCAGCTACGACAGGGTGGATGAAAAACTGTTTTTT. Amino acid sequence: CASSYDRVDEKLFF.

The V call is TRBV6-5, the J call TRBJ1-2; 7 bases agree with TRBD1. This CDR3 comprises 13 residues. V lost 10 bases and J lost 13; bases outside the gene matches: 18. The germline V gene has CDR1 MNHEY and CDR2 SVGAGI. Here the CDR3 DNA reads TGTGCCACCCACACCTCGGGACAGAAAATAGGCACCTTC. Translated, it gives CATHTSGQKIGTF.

The V gene is TRBV7-8, the J gene TRBJ1-1; tentative D call: TRBD1 (5 bases). The CDR3 extends over 12 amino acids. The germline gives CDR1 SGHVS, CDR2 FQNEAQ. V dropped 6 bases and J dropped 10 bases, with 15 bases sitting between them. CDR3 DNA sequence: TGTGCCAGCAGTACCCTCGGGGGTGCAGCTTTCTTT. It yields the protein CASSTLGGAAFF.

V is TRBV9 and J is TRBJ2-2; TRBD1 might be the D (6 bases). V was trimmed by 0 bases and J by 5 bases, leaving 11 bases between them. The CDR3 loop spans 15 amino acids. Germline assignment: CDR1 SGDLS and CDR2 YYNGEE. The CDR3 reads CASSVVGRGTGELFF. The CDR3 DNA reads TGTGCCAGCAGCGTAGTAGGCAGGGGAACCGGGGAGCTGTTTTTT.

The rearrangement uses TRBV7-6 and TRBJ1-5, with TRBD1 matching over 10 bases. Trimming took 1 base from V and 3 from J; bases not matched to a gene: 6. Germline-derived CDR1 and CDR2 are SGHVS and FNYEAQ. CDR3 length equals 17 residues. The CDR3 loop is CASSLGGTGASNQPQHF. CDR3 nucleotide sequence: TGTGCCAGCAGCTTAGGGGGGACAGGGGCTTCCAATCAGCCCCAGCATTTT.

The rearrangement uses TRBV7-2 and TRBJ2-7, with a weak D call TRBD2 (7 bases). CDR1 and CDR2 from the germline V gene are SGHTA and FQGNSA. V lost 5 bases, J lost 7 bases, and 18 bases lay in between. The CDR3 has 14 residues. CDR3 DNA sequence: TGTGCCAGCAGCAAAGCTCCCGGGGGGCATGAGCAGTACTTC. It is translated as CASSKAPGGHEQYF.

The rearrangement uses TRBV5-4 and TRBJ2-7; TRBD2 matches at 11 bases. The V gene's germline CDR1 is SGHNT and CDR2 YYREEE (reference sequence). The CDR3 extends over 14 amino acids. The V and J ends lost 1 base and 3 bases, in that order; junction bases with no gene match: 0. The CDR3: CASSLTSGGYEQYF. DNA of the CDR3: TGTGCCAGCAGCTTGACTAGCGGGGGCTACGAGCAGTACTTC.

The DNA of the CDR3 is TGTGCCAGCAGACCAGGGGGCTTCTATGGCTACACCTTC. This translates into CASRPGGFYGYTF. This chain joins TRBV12-3 or TRBV12-4 and TRBJ1-2; 8 positions agree with TRBD1. The V gene end was trimmed by 6 bases and the J gene end by 4 bases; junction bases not matched to a gene: 4. CDR3 length: 13 residues.

This clone was seen only a few times. This chain joins TRBV6-6 and TRBJ1-5, with TRBD1 identical over 9 bases. The V segment lost 5 bases and the J segment 7 bases; nucleotides outside the gene matches: 6. Looked up from germline, CDR1 is MNHNY and CDR2 is SVGAGI (reference sequence). This CDR3 has 14 amino acids. The CDR3 DNA follows: TGTGCCAGCAGTAAGGGACAGGGACGGCAGCCCCAGCATTTT. Protein product: CASSKGQGRQPQHF.

The chain employs TRBV5-4 and TRBJ2-7; 12 bases agree with TRBD2. Looked up from germline, CDR1 is SGHNT and CDR2 is YYREEE (reference sequence). This CDR3 contains 15 residues. The V and J ends lost 4 bases and 3 bases, in that order; junction bases with no gene match: 5. The CDR3 reads CASSGGTSGLYEQYF. The CDR3 nucleotides are TGTGCCAGCAGCGGGGGGACTAGCGGGCTCTACGAGCAGTACTTC.

V and J are TRBV7-2 and TRBJ1-3; 9 bases agree with TRBD1. Germline CDR1 and CDR2: SGHTA and FQGNSA. The CDR3 is made up of 16 amino acids. The ends lost 1 base at V and 11 bases at J; junction bases unmatched: 12. The CDR3 loop is CASSLGEGTGIEAIYF. DNA of the CDR3: TGTGCCAGCAGCTTAGGGGAAGGGACAGGGATTGAGGCCATATATTTT. The full variable domain, completed using reference TRBV7-2 and TRBJ1-3, is GAGVSQSPSNKVTEKGKDVELRCDPISGHTALYWYRQSLGQGLEFLIYFQGNSAPDKSGLPSDRFSAERTGGSVSTLTIQRTQQEDSAVYLCASSLGEGTGIEAIYFGEGSWLTVV.

The chain couples TRBV7-2 to TRBJ2-7; D perhaps matches TRBD1 (7 bases). CDR1 is SGHTA and CDR2 is FQGNSA in the germline V gene. Trimming pared 3 bases from V and 7 bases from J, leaving 19 bases between. The CDR3 runs to 15 residues. CDR3 in amino acids: CASSFGGGAPGEQYF. Here the CDR3 DNA reads TGTGCCAGCAGCTTTGGAGGGGGCGCCCCTGGTGAGCAGTACTTC.

The CDR3 protein is CASNPAGRGDEQYF. CDR3 DNA sequence: TGTGCCAGCAACCCGGCCGGCAGGGGAGACGAGCAGTACTTC. V and J are TRBV2 and TRBJ2-7; D possibly corresponds to TRBD1 (6 bases). Germline CDR1 and CDR2: SNHLY and FYNNEI. The V gene lost 7 bases and the J gene lost 5 bases, with 18 bases spanning the gap. The CDR3 is 14 residues long.

The rearrangement uses TRBV11-3 and TRBJ2-1, with D perhaps TRBD1 (5 bases). CDR3 length equals 14 residues. Germline V CDR1 and CDR2: SGHNT, YENEEA. V was clipped by 1 base and J by 7 bases, with 11 bases between them. CDR3 residues: CASSLVGAVNEQFF. Written as DNA, the CDR3 is TGTGCCAGCAGCTTAGTAGGGGCTGTGAATGAGCAGTTCTTC.